This section outlines one TCR beta chain sequence together with its context. The target antigen is unknown. This specimen belongs to a study of T cells in Graves' hyperthyroidism and ophthalmopathy. Study-wide findings and caveats: Most thyroid clonotypes that were expanded above 0.001 also turned up in blood. By a 13 V-J model, ophthalmopathy was set apart from stable hyperthyroidism.

Regions amplified from RNA transcripts were the TCR beta CDR3 regions. An initial round of RT-PCR targeting the TCR CDR3 relied on the HTBI primer set. TCRdb used MiXCR to reprocess the multiplex PCR reads, holding one entry per CDR3 protein. The sample shows 550,000 to 600,000 distinct CDR3 sequences, about 45% of them seen only once. The CDR3 loop spans 16 amino acids. Germline CDR1 reads SQVTM; CDR2 reads ANQGSEA. Trimming shortened V by 1 base and J by 4 bases, and 19 bases separated the two germline ends. This clonotype was obtained from an adult woman with Graves' disease, either hyperthyroidism or ophthalmopathy (not recorded which). The gene calls are TRBV29-1 and TRBJ1-2; D gene uncertain. The sequencing sample was made of peripheral blood or thyroid tissue (not recorded which). In nucleotides, the CDR3 is TGCAGCGTTGAAGGTCGGGCAGGACGGCTAGGCTATGGCTACACCTTC. It translates to CSVEGRAGRLGYGYTF.